This TCR beta chain was sequenced in a study of spatial heterogeneity in lung cancer (dated by TCRdb to between 2019 and 2020). A note on the overall study: More beta-chain than alpha-chain transcripts were consistently detected, likely reflecting higher beta-chain transcript abundance. A strong correlation was found between TCR transcript counts in tumor regions and a T cell transcriptional module score from matched bulk RNA-seq. In the raw uncorrected reads, each unique combination of TCR and UMI appeared more than ten times on average. In non-small cell lung cancer, the study made a quantitative comparison of TCR alpha and beta repertoires among multiple tumor regions, matched nontumor lung and blood. The study linked features of the TCR repertoire to counts of nonsynonymous mutations, which were determined by whole-exome sequencing of tumor tissue. At surgery, over 200 tumor regions, fewer than 85 matched nontumor lung samples and 50 to 60 PBMC samples were TCR-sequenced for both alpha and beta chains. Results the study describes overall, beyond this receptor: Counts of ubiquitous and regional expanded TCRs were found to correlate with counts of ubiquitous and regional nonsynonymous mutations, respectively. A correlation was observed between the number of expanded intratumoral alpha and beta TCRs and the tumor nonsynonymous mutation count. Estimated TCR-seq coverage of tumor T cells was only about 6.5% for alpha chains and 13% for beta chains. Additional single-cell paired TCR alpha and beta sequencing was considered necessary to confirm, at a functional level, the hypothesis that regional TCRs recognize regional mutations.

The library was produced with 5' RACE. The sequencer was a NextSeq 500. The TCR library protocol attached a unique molecular identifier to each TCR cDNA molecule to allow correction of PCR and sequencing errors. In the source study's methods: TCR identification, UMI-based error correction and CDR3 extraction were performed with Decombinator tools. Expanded TCRs were defined as those above a frequency of 2 per 1,000, corresponding to the top 1% of the tumor frequency distribution. Expanded tumor TCRs were classed as regional if statistically deemed absent (corrected P<0.05) from at least one tumor region, otherwise ubiquitous. Each repertoire was subsampled 100 times to 5,000 TCRs, after which Renyi diversity was computed with the R vegan package. CDR3 similarity networks were constructed using string-kernel similarity of amino acid triplets, with links drawn between CDR3s whose pairwise similarity was above 0.82. TCRdb trimmed the raw reads at Q25, called clones with MiXCR and kept productive beta chains. For every CDR3 protein sequence, its rows merge into one entry that carries the most common genes and DNA. The authors' filters were not applied to this entry. Present in this sample are about 17,000 distinct CDR3 sequences, roughly 6.2% of which were seen just once. The ten largest clones represent 6.5% to 7% of the sample.

The CDR1 and CDR2 encoded by the germline V gene are MDHEN and SYDVKM. Including the terminal cysteine and phenylalanine, the CDR3 comprises 15 residues. Only the CDR3 region is kept as DNA, spanning 45 bases read in frame from base 1. V has 1 base trimmed and J has 2 bases trimmed; junction bases matching no gene number 3. The time point label, as the study defines it: sample taken at primary tumor resection. Samples were obtained from fewer than 80 patients with early-stage, untreated non-small cell lung cancer from the lung TRACERx cohort. For TCR sequencing, whole RNA was extracted from tumor and nontumor lung tissue, or from cryopreserved PBMC samples, and no cell sorting was done. Only patients with enough RNA available from two or more tumor regions were chosen for TCR sequencing. Before selection, tumor and adjacent nontumor lung specimens were reviewed by a lung pathologist. Many counts were recorded for this clonotype. Its antigen remains unidentified. No clone much larger than this one lies a single base away; base qualities are absent.

Here the chain combines TRBV28 and TRBJ2-7; the junction holds 9 bases that match TRBD2. The TCR was taken from a male donor with early-stage non-small cell lung cancer. The input for sequencing was lung tumor tissue, taken at surgery. The CDR3 has the sequence CASSLLAGVAYEQYF. The bases read TGTGCCAGCAGTTTATTAGCGGGAGTAGCCTACGAGCAGTACTTC.